The sequence of this T cell receptor (beta chain) was determined in a study of blood T cell repertoires in COVID-19. CDR1 and CDR2 from the germline V gene are KGHSH and LQKENI. The V and J ends lost 3 bases and 2 bases, in that order; junction bases with no gene match: 3. The CDR3 contains 15 residues. In the study's own analysis: Quantification of nucleated cells was approximated via reference gene primer amplification. TCRdb keeps only in-frame clones here, not all; method: immunoSEQ multiplex PCR. V and J calls and clone size are those listed in that table; D and trimming were worked out from the DNA. The sample lists about 220,000 clones; 82% were seen once. Cohorts were based on clinical histories the participants reported. Concerning this clone: This sample includes further DNA sequences coding for the same CDR3.

The sequenced sample was PBMCs or T cells enriched from blood (not recorded which). The TCR sequence derives from a woman aged 60-75 years who had recovered from COVID-19. The chain recombines TRBV18 with TRBJ1-4, with 7 bases fitting TRBD1. The CDR3 loop reads CASSPPGQTNEKLFF. CDR3 sequence (DNA): TGTGCCAGCTCACCTCCGGGACAGACTAATGAAAAACTGTTTTTT.